These 22 T cell receptor beta chains were all obtained from the same sample, sequenced in a study of early T cells in non-severe SARS-CoV-2 infection. TCRdb called the 5' RACE reads again in MiXCR, with one record for every CDR3 protein. The data hold under 90,000 distinct CDR3 sequences, with around 15% observed a single time. Sequenced input: whole blood. Every receptor here comes from an adult who was a healthcare worker with PCR-confirmed SARS-CoV-2 infection or an uninfected control (not recorded which).

The rearrangement links TRBV2 to TRBJ2-7, with D possibly TRBD2 on 6 matching bases. Germline CDR1 SNHLY, CDR2 FYNNEI. Trimming pared 6 bases from V and 0 bases from J, leaving 18 bases between. The CDR3 totals 16 residues. The CDR3 DNA sequence: TGTGCCAGCAGCCGATCCACGGGACTGAGCTCCTACGAGCAGTACTTC. It specifies CASSRSTGLSSYEQYF.

This clonotype turned up a few times. The rearrangement uses TRBV29-1 and TRBJ2-2; 9 bases agree with TRBD1. In germline, CDR1 is SQVTM, CDR2 ANQGSEA. V lost 4 bases, J lost 4 bases, and 10 bases stayed unmatched. The CDR3 length is 16 residues. The CDR3 sequence: CSVGLHRGQGTGELFF. The CDR3 region has the DNA TGCAGCGTTGGACTTCACAGGGGGCAGGGCACCGGGGAGCTGTTTTTT.

This clonotype was counted a few times. The chain couples TRBV30 to TRBJ2-2; D is possibly TRBD2 (6 bases). The V end lost 2 bases, the J end lost 1 base, and 11 bases lay between the germline ends. The CDR3 contains 15 residues. The V gene's germline CDR1 is GTSNPN and CDR2 SVGIG (reference sequence). The CDR3 here is CAWSTGGGNTGELFF. CDR3 nucleotide sequence: TGTGCCTGGAGTACCGGGGGAGGGAACACCGGGGAGCTGTTTTTT. Full variable domain (remainder filled in from reference TRBV30 and TRBJ2-2): SQTIHQWPATLVQPVGSPLSLECTVEGTSNPNLYWYRQAAGRGLQLLFYSVGIGQISSEVPQNLSASRPQDRQFILSSKKLLLSDSGFYLCAWSTGGGNTGELFFGEGSRLTVL.

This clonotype showed up just a few times. The CDR3 DNA follows: TGTGCCAGCAGTGTAACCCTGGGACAGATTGCCTACGAGCAGTACTTC. Residues: CASSVTLGQIAYEQYF. The rearrangement links TRBV28 to TRBJ2-7; 7 bases map to TRBD1. From germline, CDR1 is MDHEN and CDR2 SYDVKM. The CDR3 runs to 16 residues. After removal of 5 bases from V and 2 bases from J, the junction contained 12 bases not matched to a gene. The full variable domain, completed using reference TRBV28 and TRBJ2-7, is DVKVTQSSRYLVKRTGEKVFLECVQDMDHENMFWYRQDPGLGLRLIYFSYDVKMKEKGDIPEGYSVSREKKERFSLILESASTNQTSMYLCASSVTLGQIAYEQYFGPGTRLTVT.

This clonotype was seen ten or more times. The chain recombines TRBV27 with TRBJ2-2; D is undetermined. The CDR3 runs 12 residues. V lost 3 bases, J lost 4 bases, and 3 bases lay in between. Germline V gene data show CDR1 as MNHEY and CDR2 as SMNVEV (reference sequence). CDR3 bases: TGTGCCAGCAGTTTTTCCACCGGGGAGCTGTTTTTT. Translation gives CASSFSTGELFF.

In its sample, this clonotype was seen once. V and J are TRBV29-1 and TRBJ2-5; possibly TRBD1 for D (5 bases). Germline CDR1 and CDR2: SQVTM and ANQGSEA. The CDR3 loop spans 12 amino acids. V was pared by 4 bases and J by 5 bases, with 11 bases between. DNA of the CDR3: TGCAGCGTTGGGGCCCCAGGGGAGACCCAGTACTTC. Encoded protein: CSVGAPGETQYF.

The chain joins TRBV20-1 to TRBJ1-1; 8 nucleotides match TRBD1. CDR1 DFQATT and CDR2 SNEGSKA come from the germline V gene (reference sequence). CDR3 size: 13 residues. The V and J ends lost 5 bases and 10 bases, in that order; junction bases with no gene match: 12. The CDR3 DNA reads TGCAGTGCTGCAGGGGGCGGGCCTTCGAGAGCTTTCTTT. Its translation: CSAAGGGPSRAFF.

This clonotype was observed a few times. V and J are TRBV19 and TRBJ2-7, with D perhaps matching TRBD1 (6 bases). V was clipped by 5 bases and J by 3 bases, with 14 bases between them. Looked up from germline, CDR1 is LNHDA and CDR2 is SQIVND (reference sequence). The CDR3 spans 14 residues. CDR3 in DNA: TGTGCCAGTAGTTTAACCGGGACAAACTACGAGCAGTACTTC. This encodes CASSLTGTNYEQYF.

Many counts were recorded for this clonotype. The chain recombines TRBV28 with TRBJ1-4; tentative D call: TRBD1 (6 bases). V lost 1 base and J lost 8, with 11 bases in between. The CDR3 sequence is 14 residues long. From germline, CDR1 is MDHEN and CDR2 SYDVKM. This chain's CDR3 is CASSLFRGREKLFF. CDR3 DNA sequence: TGTGCCAGCAGTTTATTCAGGGGAAGAGAAAAACTGTTTTTT. Combining the CDR3 with reference TRBV28 and TRBJ1-4 gives the whole variable domain DVKVTQSSRYLVKRTGEKVFLECVQDMDHENMFWYRQDPGLGLRLIYFSYDVKMKEKGDIPEGYSVSREKKERFSLILESASTNQTSMYLCASSLFRGREKLFFGSGTQLSVL.

This clonotype appeared a few times. The chain combines TRBV11-2 with TRBJ1-2, with D perhaps TRBD1 (6 bases). Trimming shortened V by 0 bases and J by 4 bases, and 24 bases separated the two germline ends. CDR3 length: 19 amino acids. Germline loops: CDR1 SGHAT, CDR2 FQNNGV. For the CDR3, the DNA is TGTGCCAGCAGCTTAGAATGGCGACAGGCGTACTCTGGCGGCTATGGCTACACCTTC. It yields the protein CASSLEWRQAYSGGYGYTF.

The chain recombines TRBV18 with TRBJ1-1; a weak D match, TRBD1 (5 bases). In germline, CDR1 is KGHSH, CDR2 LQKENI. The V end lost 3 bases, the J end lost 5 bases, and 16 bases lay between the germline ends. This CDR3 has 15 amino acids. CDR3 in amino acids: CASSPPVGGGTEAFF. The CDR3 region has the DNA TGTGCCAGCTCACCTCCGGTGGGGGGAGGAACTGAAGCTTTCTTT.

This clonotype showed up many times. The CDR3 coding sequence is TGCGCCAGCAGGTATGGACAGGACCGTAACTATGGCTACACCTTC. Its translation: CASRYGQDRNYGYTF. This chain uses TRBV5-1 with TRBJ1-2, with 7 bases aligning to TRBD1. The CDR3 is 15 amino acids. The V segment lost 5 bases and the J segment 1 base; nucleotides outside the gene matches: 8. The germline CDR1 and CDR2 sequences are SGHRS and YFSETQ.

This chain uses TRBV6-5 with TRBJ1-1; D is unclear. The CDR3 extends over 14 amino acids. Germline V gene lookup returns CDR1 MNHEY and CDR2 SVGAGI. V gave up 9 bases and J gave up 5 bases, with 19 bases separating them. The DNA of the CDR3 is TGTGCCAGTTACGAGGACCCGGAGAATACTGAAGCTTTCTTT. Encoded protein: CASYEDPENTEAFF.

This clonotype was observed at least ten times. This chain joins TRBV28 and TRBJ2-7, with no clear D. The CDR3 contains 14 residues. Germline V gene lookup returns CDR1 MDHEN and CDR2 SYDVKM. V lost 2 bases and J lost 3, with 11 bases in between. The CDR3 DNA reads TGTGCCAGCAGTTTAATCGGCGGATACTACGAGCAGTACTTC. This encodes CASSLIGGYYEQYF.

There are a few counts of this clonotype. The chain carries TRBV29-1 and TRBJ2-1; 11 bases agree with TRBD2. V gave up 7 bases and J gave up 4 bases; unmatched junction bases: 3. This CDR3 comprises 13 residues. Germline CDR1 is SQVTM and CDR2 is ANQGSEA. The CDR3 sequence: CSGLAGSYNEQFF. In DNA, the CDR3 is TGCAGCGGACTAGCGGGAAGTTACAATGAGCAGTTCTTC.

This clonotype appeared many times. The chain uses TRBV6-2 or TRBV6-3 and TRBJ2-1, with D perhaps matching TRBD1 or TRBD2 (5 bases each). Germline V gene data show CDR1 as MNHEY and CDR2 as SVGEGT. V shed 7 bases and J shed 3 bases, with 16 bases lying between them. CDR3 size: 15 residues. Written as DNA, the CDR3 is TGTGCCAGCAAGACCTCCGGGACCCTCTACAATGAGCAGTTCTTC. Translating it yields CASKTSGTLYNEQFF.

This clonotype showed up just a few times. This rearrangement joins TRBV29-1 to TRBJ2-3; 12 nucleotides align to TRBD2. CDR1 and CDR2 from the germline V gene are SQVTM and ANQGSEA. After removal of 4 bases from V and 4 bases from J, the junction contained 9 bases not matched to a gene. CDR3 size: 16 residues. The CDR3 sequence is CSVVLAGGPMPDTQYF. CDR3 nucleotide sequence: TGCAGCGTTGTGCTAGCGGGGGGGCCAATGCCAGATACGCAGTATTTT.

This clonotype was observed a few times. This rearrangement joins TRBV6-6 to TRBJ1-5; D is possibly TRBD1 (5 bases). Germline V gene sequence: CDR1 MNHNY, CDR2 SVGAGI (reference sequence). The V end lost 6 bases, the J end lost 1 base, and 7 bases lay between the germline ends. CDR3 length equals 13 residues. The CDR3 here is CASSPGSNQPQHF. The CDR3 DNA follows: TGTGCCAGCAGCCCAGGGAGCAATCAGCCCCAGCATTTT.

The rearrangement uses TRBV6-5 and TRBJ2-7; a possible D gene is TRBD2 (6 bases). This CDR3 is built from 16 residues. The germline CDR1 and CDR2 sequences are MNHEY and SVGAGI. V lost 2 bases, J lost 11 bases, and 25 bases lay in between. Here the CDR3 reads CASSYGPAGQGWSEYF. In DNA, the CDR3 is TGTGCCAGCAGTTACGGCCCCGCGGGGCAGGGTTGGTCGGAGTACTTC.

A remark on this clonotype: Germline and junction disagree at one end, which may indicate a read error. V gene TRBV7-3 combines with J gene TRBJ1-6; D not certain. The CDR3 runs to 14 residues. The germline CDR1 and CDR2 sequences are SGHTA and FQGTGA. The CDR3 DNA reads as TGTACCAGCAGCTTAAGTGGAGCAAATTCACCCCTCCACTTT. It encodes CTSSLSGANSPLHF.

This clonotype showed up just a few times. The chain carries TRBV7-9 and TRBJ2-7, with 10 bases fitting TRBD1. CDR1 and CDR2 from the germline V gene are SEHNR and FQNEAQ (reference sequence). The CDR3 is made up of 13 amino acids. V was pared by 3 bases and J by 5 bases, with 1 base of the junction left unmatched. CDR3 DNA: TGTGCCAGCAGCTTGACAGGGGGCAACGAGCAGTACTTC. It codes for CASSLTGGNEQYF.

The table lists this clonotype with many counts. V and J are TRBV5-8 and TRBJ1-2; a weak D match, TRBD1 (5 bases). V was pared by 0 bases and J by 2 bases, with 11 bases between. CDR1 SGHTS and CDR2 YDEGEE come from the germline V gene. CDR3 size: 15 residues. The CDR3, as DNA: TGTGCCAGCAGCTTGGTAGGGACCCGCAACTATGGCTACACCTTC. It yields the protein CASSLVGTRNYGYTF.